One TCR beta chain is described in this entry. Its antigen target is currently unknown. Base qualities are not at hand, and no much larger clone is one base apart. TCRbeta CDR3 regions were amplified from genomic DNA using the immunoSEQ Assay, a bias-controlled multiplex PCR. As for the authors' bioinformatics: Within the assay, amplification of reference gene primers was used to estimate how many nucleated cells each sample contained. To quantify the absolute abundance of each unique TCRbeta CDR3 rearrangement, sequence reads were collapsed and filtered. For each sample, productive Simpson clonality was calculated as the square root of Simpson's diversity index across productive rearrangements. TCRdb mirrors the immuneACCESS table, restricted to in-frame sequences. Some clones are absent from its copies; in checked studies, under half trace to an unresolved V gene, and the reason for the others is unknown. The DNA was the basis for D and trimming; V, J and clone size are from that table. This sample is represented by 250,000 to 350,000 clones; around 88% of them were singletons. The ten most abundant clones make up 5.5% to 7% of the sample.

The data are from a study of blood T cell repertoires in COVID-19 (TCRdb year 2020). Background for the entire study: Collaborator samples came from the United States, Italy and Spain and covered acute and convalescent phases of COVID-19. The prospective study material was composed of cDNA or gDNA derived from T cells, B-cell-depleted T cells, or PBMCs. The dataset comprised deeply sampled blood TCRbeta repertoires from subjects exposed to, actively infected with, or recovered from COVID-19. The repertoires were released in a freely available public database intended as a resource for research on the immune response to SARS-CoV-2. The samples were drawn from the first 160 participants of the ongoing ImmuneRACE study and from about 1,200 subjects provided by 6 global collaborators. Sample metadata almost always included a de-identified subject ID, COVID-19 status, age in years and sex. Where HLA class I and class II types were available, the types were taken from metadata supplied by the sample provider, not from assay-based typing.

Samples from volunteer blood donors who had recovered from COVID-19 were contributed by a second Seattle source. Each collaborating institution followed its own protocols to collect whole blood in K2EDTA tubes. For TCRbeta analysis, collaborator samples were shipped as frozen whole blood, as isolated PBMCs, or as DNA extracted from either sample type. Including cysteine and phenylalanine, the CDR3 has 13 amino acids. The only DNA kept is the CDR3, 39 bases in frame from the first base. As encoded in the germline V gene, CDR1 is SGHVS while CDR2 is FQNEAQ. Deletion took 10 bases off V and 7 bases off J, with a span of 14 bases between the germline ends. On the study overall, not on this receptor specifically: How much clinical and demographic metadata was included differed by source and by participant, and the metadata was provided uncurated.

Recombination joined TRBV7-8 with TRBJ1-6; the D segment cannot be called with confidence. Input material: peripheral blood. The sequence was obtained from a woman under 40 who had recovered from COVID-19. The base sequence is TGTGCCACCAATACAGTAAACAATTCACCCCTCCACTTT. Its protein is CATNTVNNSPLHF.